This TCR beta chain is drawn from a study of graft-versus-host responses after intestinal transplantation. Study as a whole: Anti-thymocyte globulin was used for induction in all recipients, who then took tacrolimus and steroids for approximately 3 years. Study-wide results and limits: Peak circulating GvH clone levels tracked with early post-transplant HvG declines.

As to this clone: Its antigen is unknown.

CDR1 is SGHRS and CDR2 is YFSETQ in the germline V gene. V trimming: 4 bases; J trimming: 2 bases; junction bases outside the gene matches: 14. CDR3 length: 18 amino acids. Method: immunoSEQ multiplex PCR; TCRdb's copy keeps in-frame clones and lacks some. Of around 90,000 clones listed, around nine tenths were seen once; the top ten hold more than 0.3%. The TCR was taken from a human donor who received an intestinal transplant. The sample here was unstimulated CD4+ T cells sorted from spleen or lymph node cells, taken before intestinal transplant. The V and J genes are TRBV5-1 and TRBJ2-7; TRBD2 matches at 11 bases. CDR3 amino acids: CASSPRLTRLAGPYEQYF. The CDR3 DNA follows: TGCGCCAGCAGCCCCCGGCTTACTCGACTAGCGGGGCCCTACGAGCAGTACTTC.